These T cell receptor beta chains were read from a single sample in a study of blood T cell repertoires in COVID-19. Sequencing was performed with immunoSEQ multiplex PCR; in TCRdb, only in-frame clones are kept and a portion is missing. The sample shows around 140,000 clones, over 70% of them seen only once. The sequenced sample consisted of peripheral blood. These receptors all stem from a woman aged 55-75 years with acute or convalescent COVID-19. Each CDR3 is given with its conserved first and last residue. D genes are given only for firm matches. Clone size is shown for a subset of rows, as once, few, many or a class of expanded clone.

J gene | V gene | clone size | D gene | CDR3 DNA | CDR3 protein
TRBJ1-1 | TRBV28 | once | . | TGTGCCAGCAGTTCGGAGGGGAGGGACACTGAAGCTTTCTTT | CASSSEGRDTEAFF
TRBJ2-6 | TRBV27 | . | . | TGTGCCAGCAGTACCAGGGTTGTTGGGGCCAACGTCCTGACTTTC | CASSTRVVGANVLTF
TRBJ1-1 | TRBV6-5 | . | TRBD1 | TGTGCCAGCAGCCAACTCCGGGACAGGGGGCCTGAAGCTTTCTTT | CASSQLRDRGPEAFF
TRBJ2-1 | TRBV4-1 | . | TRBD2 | TGCGCCAGCAGCTCTGACGGCGGGAGCCTCTACAATGAGCAGTTCTTC | CASSSDGGSLYNEQFF
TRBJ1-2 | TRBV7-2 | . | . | TGTGCCAGCAGCCCTACGGTGCTATCCCACAGGGCCACTAACTATGGCTACACCTTC | CASSPTVLSHRATNYGYTF
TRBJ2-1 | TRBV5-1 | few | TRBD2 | TGCGCCAGCAGCTTGGTCACTAGCGGTTCCTACAATGAGCAGTTCTTC | CASSLVTSGSYNEQFF
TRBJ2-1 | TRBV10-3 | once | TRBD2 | TGTGCCATCAGTGAGGTCCCTCTCACTAGCGGGAGTGGCAATGAGCAGTTCTTC | CAISEVPLTSGSGNEQFF
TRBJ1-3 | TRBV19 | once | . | TGTGCCAGTTCAGGTGATTACGAAAACACCATATATTTT | CASSGDYENTIYF
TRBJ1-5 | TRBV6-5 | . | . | TGTGCCTCAACAAGTTATAGCAATCAGCCCCAGCATTTT | CASTSYSNQPQHF
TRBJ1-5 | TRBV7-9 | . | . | TGTGCCAGCAGCTTAGCCAGGGGTCAGCCCCAGCATTTT | CASSLARGQPQHF
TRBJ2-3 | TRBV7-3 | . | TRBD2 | TGTGCCAGCAGCTTATCGGGACTAGCGGCAGATACGCAGTATTTT | CASSLSGLAADTQYF
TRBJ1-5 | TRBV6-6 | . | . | TGTGCCAGCAGTTACTTGCAGCCAGGGGAAACCCAGCATTTT | CASSYLQPGETQHF
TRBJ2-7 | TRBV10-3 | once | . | TGTGCCATCAGTGAGTACCTCCAGGGCTACGAGCAGTACTTC | CAISEYLQGYEQYF
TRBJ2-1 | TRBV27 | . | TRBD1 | TGTGCCAGCAGTTTGGACAGGGGGCCCTACAATGAGCAGTTCTTC | CASSLDRGPYNEQFF
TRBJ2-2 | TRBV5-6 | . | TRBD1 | TGTGCCAGCAGCAACCGGGACAGGGGGGTTAACGGGGAGCTGTTTTTT | CASSNRDRGVNGELFF
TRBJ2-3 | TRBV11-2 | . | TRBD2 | TGTGCCAGCAGCTCACGGACTAGCGGGAGGGCTAGCACAGATACGCAGTATTTT | CASSSRTSGRASTDTQYF
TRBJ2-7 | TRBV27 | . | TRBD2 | TGTGCCAGCAGTCCTAGGACTAGCGGGCCCTACGAGCAGTACTTC | CASSPRTSGPYEQYF
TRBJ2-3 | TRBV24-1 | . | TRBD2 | TGTGCCACCAGGAGACTAGCGGGCCTAGATACGCAGTATTTT | CATRRLAGLDTQYF
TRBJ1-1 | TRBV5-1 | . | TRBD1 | TGCGCCAGCAGTTTGGACAGGGGAGCCACTGAAGCTTTCTTT | CASSLDRGATEAFF
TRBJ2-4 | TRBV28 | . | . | TGTGCCAGCACCTTAGGGGGGGGAAACATTCAGTACTTC | CASTLGGGNIQYF